Below are 4 T cell receptor beta chains sequenced from a single sample in a study of cytomegalovirus exposure and HLA in healthy donors. This PCR relied on a set of 60 Vbeta primers and 13 Jbeta primers. Sequencing was performed with immunoSEQ multiplex PCR; in TCRdb, only in-frame clones are kept and a portion is missing. The table includes 130,000 to 150,000 clones, approximately 80% detected once. Material for sequencing was PBMCs. All receptors come from a male donor in good health and CMV-seronegative.

V and J are TRBV5-4 and TRBJ2-3, with 10 positions matching TRBD2. Germline CDR1 SGHNT, CDR2 YYREEE (reference sequence). The CDR3 totals 15 residues. Losses at the gene ends were 4 bases for V and 5 bases for J; bases not matched to a gene: 7. CDR3 coding DNA: TGTGCCAGCAGCGCAACTAGCGGGGCCCGAGATACGCAGTATTTT. Protein: CASSATSGARDTQYF.

This clone has more than one count but fewer than ten. V and J are TRBV7-2 and TRBJ2-1; TRBD2 matches at 9 bases. CDR3 length equals 14 residues. Per the germline V gene, CDR1 is SGHTA and CDR2 is FQGNSA. V gave up 4 bases and J gave up 6 bases; unmatched junction bases: 4. The CDR3 reads CASSSGLAFNEQFF. The CDR3 DNA reads TGTGCCAGCAGCTCGGGACTAGCCTTCAATGAGCAGTTCTTC.

The rearrangement uses TRBV2 and TRBJ2-7; 8 bases are a match to TRBD1. The CDR3 consists of 15 residues. The ends lost 5 bases at V and 3 bases at J; junction bases unmatched: 9. Germline-derived CDR1 and CDR2 are SNHLY and FYNNEI. The CDR3 DNA sequence: TGTGCCAGCAGTTTCAGCCGGGACAGGAGCTACGAGCAGTACTTC. It encodes CASSFSRDRSYEQYF.

CDR3 sequence (DNA): TGTGCCAGCAGTCCGAGGACAGGGCGGGGCTACACCTTC. This gives the protein CASSPRTGRGYTF. This chain links TRBV6-5 with TRBJ1-2, with 8 bases lining up with TRBD1. V gave up 5 bases and J gave up 8 bases; unmatched junction bases: 7. CDR1 is MNHEY, CDR2 SVGAGI, per germline. The CDR3 contains 13 residues.